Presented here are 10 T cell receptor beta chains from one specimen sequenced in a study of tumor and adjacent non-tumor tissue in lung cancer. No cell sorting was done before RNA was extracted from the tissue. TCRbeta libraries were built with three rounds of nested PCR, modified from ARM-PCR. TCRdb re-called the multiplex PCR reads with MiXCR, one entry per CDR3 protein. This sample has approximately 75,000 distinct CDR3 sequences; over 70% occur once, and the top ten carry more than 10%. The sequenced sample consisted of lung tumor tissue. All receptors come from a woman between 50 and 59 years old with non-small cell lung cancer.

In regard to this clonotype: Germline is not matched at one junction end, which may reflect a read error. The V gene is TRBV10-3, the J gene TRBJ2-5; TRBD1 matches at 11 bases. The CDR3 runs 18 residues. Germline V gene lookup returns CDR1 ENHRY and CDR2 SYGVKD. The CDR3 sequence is CAISDATLGQGVGETQYF. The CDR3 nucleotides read TGTGCCATTAGTGATGCGACCCTGGGACAGGGGGTTGGAGAGACCCAGTACTTC.

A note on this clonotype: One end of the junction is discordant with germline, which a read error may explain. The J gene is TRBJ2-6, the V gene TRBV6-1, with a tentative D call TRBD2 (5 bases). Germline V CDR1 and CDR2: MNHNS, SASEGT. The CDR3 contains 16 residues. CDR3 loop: CASSERSWSGANVMTF. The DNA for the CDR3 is TGTGCCAGCAGTGAACGGTCCTGGAGCGGCGCCAACGTCATGACTTTC.

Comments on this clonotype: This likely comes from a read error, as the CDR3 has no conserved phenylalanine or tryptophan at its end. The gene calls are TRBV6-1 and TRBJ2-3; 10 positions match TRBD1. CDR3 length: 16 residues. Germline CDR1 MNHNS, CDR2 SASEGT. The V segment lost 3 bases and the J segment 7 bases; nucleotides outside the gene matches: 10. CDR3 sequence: CASSDGQGVKLHTQYL. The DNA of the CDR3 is TGTGCCAGCAGTGACGGACAGGGGGTAAAGTTGCATACGCAGTATTTG.

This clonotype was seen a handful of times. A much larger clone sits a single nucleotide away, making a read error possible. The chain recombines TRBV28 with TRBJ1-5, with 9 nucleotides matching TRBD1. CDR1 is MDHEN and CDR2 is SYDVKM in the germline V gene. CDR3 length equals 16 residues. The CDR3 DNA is TGTGCCAGCAGTTCCAGCGGACAGGGGAGGGGTCAGCCCCGGCATTTT. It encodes CASSSSGQGRGQPRHF.

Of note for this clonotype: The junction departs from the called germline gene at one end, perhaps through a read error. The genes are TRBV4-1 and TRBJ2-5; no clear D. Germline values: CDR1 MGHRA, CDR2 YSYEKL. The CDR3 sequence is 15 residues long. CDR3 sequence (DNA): TGCGTCAGCAGCCGTTTGGAAAAGGCCCAAGGGACCCAGTACTTC. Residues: CVSSRLEKAQGTQYF.

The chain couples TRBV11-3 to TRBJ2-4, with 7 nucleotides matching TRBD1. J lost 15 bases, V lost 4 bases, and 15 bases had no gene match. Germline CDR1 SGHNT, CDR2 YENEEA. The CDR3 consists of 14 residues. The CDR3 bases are TGTGCCAGCAGCTCAACAGGGGAAGGAGGCATTTGGTACTTC. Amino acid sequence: CASSSTGEGGIWYF.

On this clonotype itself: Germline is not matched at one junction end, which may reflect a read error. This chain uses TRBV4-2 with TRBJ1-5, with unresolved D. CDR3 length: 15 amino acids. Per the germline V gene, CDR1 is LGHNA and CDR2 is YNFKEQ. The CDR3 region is CAGGQDLTSNQPQHF. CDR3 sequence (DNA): TGTGCCGGCGGCCAAGACCTCACTAGCAATCAGCCTCAGCATTTT.

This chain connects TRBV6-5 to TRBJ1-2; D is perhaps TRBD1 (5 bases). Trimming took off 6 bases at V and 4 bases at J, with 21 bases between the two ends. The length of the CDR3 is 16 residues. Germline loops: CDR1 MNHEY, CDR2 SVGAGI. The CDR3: CASRNNIGRGSYGYTF. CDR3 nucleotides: TGTGCCAGCAGAAACAATATAGGGCGGGGGTCCTATGGCTACACCTTC.

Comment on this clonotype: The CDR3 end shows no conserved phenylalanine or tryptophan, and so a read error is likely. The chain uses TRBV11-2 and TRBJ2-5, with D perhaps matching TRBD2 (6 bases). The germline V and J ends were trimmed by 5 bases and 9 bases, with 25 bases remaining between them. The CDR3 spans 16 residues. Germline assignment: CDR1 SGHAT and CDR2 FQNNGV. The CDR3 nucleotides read TGTGCCAGCAGCCTCAGAACCGGGACTCGCCTGGAGGCCCAGTACATC. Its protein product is CASSLRTGTRLEAQYI.

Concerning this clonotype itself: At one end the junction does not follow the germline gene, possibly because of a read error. The DNA of the CDR3 is TGTGCCATCAGCCAGGGTGTCTATGGTTACACCTTC. It translates to CAISQGVYGYTF. The rearrangement links TRBV28 to TRBJ1-2, with D perhaps matching TRBD1 (5 bases). The CDR3 length is 12 residues. Germline lookup yields CDR1 MDHEN and CDR2 SYDVKM.